The T cell receptor beta chain under discussion was sequenced for a study of T cells in Graves' hyperthyroidism and ophthalmopathy. Study findings and constraints: Ophthalmopathy was model-predicted a median 6.5 months pre-onset.

Remarks on this clonotype: Its antigen is still unknown.

V lost 2 bases and J lost 5, with 12 bases in between. This CDR3 spans 15 amino acids. Germline V gives CDR1 MGHRA, CDR2 YSYEKL. Researchers amplified the TCR beta CDR3 regions from RNA transcripts. The study used the HTBI primer set for a first-round RT-PCR of the TCR CDR3. TCRdb re-derived calls from the multiplex PCR reads in MiXCR, one entry per CDR3 protein. The table lists roughly 380,000 distinct CDR3 sequences, roughly an eighth of them singletons. Patients counted as stable if ophthalmopathy did not develop within 18 months. Material for sequencing was blood. This sequence was found in a woman aged 18-29 years with Graves' hyperthyroidism. The V gene is TRBV4-1, the J gene TRBJ2-2, with D unclear. CDR3 DNA sequence: TGCGCCAGCAGCCAAAAGGTCATCGCTACCGGGGAGCTGTTTTTT. Its protein is CASSQKVIATGELFF.